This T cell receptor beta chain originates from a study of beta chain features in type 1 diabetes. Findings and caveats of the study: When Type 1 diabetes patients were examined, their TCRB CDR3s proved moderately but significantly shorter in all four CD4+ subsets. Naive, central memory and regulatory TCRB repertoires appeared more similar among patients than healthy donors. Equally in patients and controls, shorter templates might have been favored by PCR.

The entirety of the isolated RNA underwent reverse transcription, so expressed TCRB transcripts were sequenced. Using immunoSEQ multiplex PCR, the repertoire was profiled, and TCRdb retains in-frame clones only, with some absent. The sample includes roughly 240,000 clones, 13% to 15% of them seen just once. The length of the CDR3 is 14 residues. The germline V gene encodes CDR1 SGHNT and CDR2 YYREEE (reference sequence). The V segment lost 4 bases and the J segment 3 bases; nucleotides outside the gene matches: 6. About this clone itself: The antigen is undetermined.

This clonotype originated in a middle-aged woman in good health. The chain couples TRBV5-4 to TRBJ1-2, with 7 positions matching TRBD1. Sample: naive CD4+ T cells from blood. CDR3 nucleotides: TGTGCCAGCAGCGACTCGGGACAGTACTATGGCTACACCTTC. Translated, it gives CASSDSGQYYGYTF.